Listed below are T cell receptor beta chains from one sample, sequenced in a study of cytomegalovirus exposure and HLA in healthy donors. Using immunoSEQ multiplex PCR, the repertoire was profiled, and TCRdb retains in-frame clones only, with some absent. The sample holds around 130,000 clones, approximately 85% seen once. The sequenced sample was PBMCs. The receptors derive from a boy aged 5-17 years in good health and CMV-seronegative. Both conserved end residues are part of each CDR3. Each record gives: clone size, J gene, V gene, D gene, CDR3 DNA, CDR3 protein. The D gene is left open where the match is weak. Some rows have no size entry. The others give once, few or many, or a class for an expanded clone.

>-|TRBJ2-1|TRBV28|TRBD2
TGTGCCAGCAGTCTAGCGGGAGGCAAGAATGAGCAGTTCTTC
CASSLAGGKNEQFF
>-|TRBJ1-6|TRBV10-3|TRBD1
TGTGCCATCAAAGGGACAGGGGATAATTCACCCCTCCACTTT
CAIKGTGDNSPLHF
>-|TRBJ1-2|TRBV5-1|TRBD1
TGCGCCAGCAGCTTGGCCGACAGGGGGCGAGATGGCTACCCCTTC
CASSLADRGRDGYPF
>few|TRBJ1-2|TRBV19|-
TGTGCCAGTAGTATCCAGGGGCTTGGCTACACCTTC
CASSIQGLGYTF
>-|TRBJ1-3|TRBV5-4|-
TGTGCCAGCAGCTTGGAGGGGCCTGGAAACACCATATATTTT
CASSLEGPGNTIYF
>few|TRBJ2-2|TRBV6-1|TRBD2
TGTGCCAGCAGTGAATTTAGCGGGGGGGCCGGGGAGCTGTTTTTT
CASSEFSGGAGELFF
>-|TRBJ2-7|TRBV5-6|TRBD2
TGTGCCAGCAGCTTTCCGGGAGGGTGGTACGAGCAGTACTTC
CASSFPGGWYEQYF
>once|TRBJ1-2|TRBV27|-
TGTGCCAGCAGTTCAAGTGGGGGGGCGTTGGGAGCGTCTATGGGCTACACCTTC
CASSSSGGALGASMGYTF
>-|TRBJ1-3|TRBV5-6|TRBD1
TGTGCCAGCAGCCTGGACAGGATCTCTGGAAACACCATATATTTT
CASSLDRISGNTIYF
>few|TRBJ2-7|TRBV19|-
TGTGCCAGTAGTAGCCAGGACAGCCCCTACGAGCAGTACTTC
CASSSQDSPYEQYF
>-|TRBJ2-1|TRBV15|-
TGTGCCACCAGCACTAGGACGGACAACAATGAGCAGTTCTTC
CATSTRTDNNEQFF
>-|TRBJ1-1|TRBV29-1|-
TGCAGCGTTGAAGGGGCGCGGGTGGCTGAAGCTTTCTTT
CSVEGARVAEAFF
>-|TRBJ2-1|TRBV25-1|TRBD1
TGTGCCAGCACAGGGGGCAGTGAGCAGTTCTTC
CASTGGSEQFF
>-|TRBJ2-5|TRBV5-1|TRBD2
TGCGCCAGCACCCCGGACGGGAGGGAAGAGACCCAGTACTTC
CASTPDGREETQYF
>-|TRBJ1-2|TRBV5-1|-
TGCGCCAGCAGCTTCCCGGACAGCTTCTATGGCTACACCTTC
CASSFPDSFYGYTF
>-|TRBJ1-4|TRBV7-2|-
TGTGCCAGCAGCTCCAACCGAGCAACTAATGAAAAACTGTTTTTT
CASSSNRATNEKLFF
>-|TRBJ2-2|TRBV5-6|-
TGTGCCAGCAGCCCCGAACCGTTTACAGGATACACCGGGGAGCTGTTTTTT
CASSPEPFTGYTGELFF
>-|TRBJ2-5|TRBV6-1|-
TGTGCCAGCAGCCCTAAAGAGACCCAGTACTTC
CASSPKETQYF
>-|TRBJ2-5|TRBV5-4|-
TGTGCCAGCAGCTTGGCCAGGGGGGCTCGGGAGACCCAGTACTTC
CASSLARGARETQYF
>-|TRBJ1-5|TRBV7-9|-
TGTTCCAGCAGCTTATTCGGGGATTACGGCAATCAGCCCCAGCATTTT
CSSSLFGDYGNQPQHF
>-|TRBJ2-1|TRBV5-4|TRBD2
TGTGCCAGCAGCCCACCAGGACTAGCGGATCCCTACAATGAGCAGTTCTTC
CASSPPGLADPYNEQFF
>-|TRBJ2-3|TRBV19|TRBD2
TGTGCCAGTAGTATAGTCTACCTCCCGGGACTAGCGGGAGGACGAACCGGCAGATTT
CASSIVYLPGLAGGRTGRF
>-|TRBJ2-3|TRBV7-6|TRBD2
TGTGCCAGCAGCTTTAGAACTAGCGGGAGAAAAGGCACAGATACGCAGTATTTT
CASSFRTSGRKGTDTQYF
>-|TRBJ2-2|TRBV5-6|-
TGTGCCAGCAGCGTCTACACCGGGGAGCTGTTTTTT
CASSVYTGELFF
>-|TRBJ2-1|TRBV29-1|TRBD2
TGCAGCGTTGGTCTCCTAGCGGAAAACAATGAGCAGTTCTTC
CSVGLLAENNEQFF
>once|TRBJ2-7|TRBV11-3|TRBD1
TGTGCCAGCAGCGTCTCCGGGACAGGGGGCTACGAGCAGTACTTC
CASSVSGTGGYEQYF
>-|TRBJ1-1|TRBV4-2|-
TGTGCCAGCAGCCAAGTTAGTGGGCGGAACACTGAAGCTTTCTTT
CASSQVSGRNTEAFF
>-|TRBJ1-1|TRBV7-8|TRBD1
TGTGCCAGCAGCCCAGAAGGGGGCCTATTCCCGCACGCTTTCTTT
CASSPEGGLFPHAFF
>-|TRBJ2-3|TRBV7-2|-
TGTGCCAGCACCAACGGTGGCGGGCGCACAGATACGCAGTATTTT
CASTNGGGRTDTQYF
>-|TRBJ2-5|TRBV5-1|-
TGCGCCAGCAGCTTGGAGGGGGTCGAAGAGACCCAGTACTTC
CASSLEGVEETQYF
>few|TRBJ1-1|TRBV6-5|-
TGTGCCAGCAGTTACTCGAACAACCTGAACACTGAAGCTTTCTTT
CASSYSNNLNTEAFF
>-|TRBJ1-2|TRBV2|-
TGTGCCAGCAGTGAAACTAACGTCGGCAGGGGCGACTATGGCTACACCTTC
CASSETNVGRGDYGYTF
>-|TRBJ2-3|TRBV11-2|-
TGTGCCAGCAGCTTACTGGGACTGGCAGATACGCAGTATTTT
CASSLLGLADTQYF
>-|TRBJ1-3|TRBV4-3|-
TGCGCCAGCAGCCAAGATCAGCTGGGGCCTGGTGGAAACACCATATATTTT
CASSQDQLGPGGNTIYF
>few|TRBJ2-1|TRBV5-6|-
TGTGCCAGCAGAATAGCCGATGAGCAGTTCTTC
CASRIADEQFF
>-|TRBJ1-3|TRBV4-2|-
TGTGCCAGCAGCCAAGACTTAGCCGGGACTAAAAACACCATATATTTT
CASSQDLAGTKNTIYF
>-|TRBJ1-2|TRBV11-2|-
TGTGCCAGCAGAGAACAGGATAGGTTTAACTATGGCTACACCTTC
CASREQDRFNYGYTF
>few|TRBJ1-1|TRBV7-9|-
TGTGCCAGCAGCCTAACTGCTAACACTGAAGCTTTCTTT
CASSLTANTEAFF
>-|TRBJ2-7|TRBV5-4|TRBD2
TGTGCCAGCAGCTCCGGGACTAGTAGATACGAGCAGTACTTC
CASSSGTSRYEQYF
>-|TRBJ2-2|TRBV6-5|-
TGTGCCAGCAGTTACTCGGGGCCCACCGGGGAGCTGTTTTTT
CASSYSGPTGELFF
>-|TRBJ1-6|TRBV6-1|TRBD1
TGTGCCAGCAGTCGCCGGGACAGATATAATTCACCCCTCCACTTT
CASSRRDRYNSPLHF
>-|TRBJ2-3|TRBV7-9|TRBD1
TGTGCCAGCAGCCCGGGACAGTACACAGATACGCAGTATTTT
CASSPGQYTDTQYF
>-|TRBJ1-2|TRBV5-6|TRBD1
TGTGCCAGCAGCTTGCAGGGACAGGGCTACACCTTC
CASSLQGQGYTF
>-|TRBJ2-3|TRBV5-1|TRBD2
TGCGCCAGCAGCTTACGTCTAGCGGGGGGCACCACAGATACGCAGTATTTT
CASSLRLAGGTTDTQYF
>-|TRBJ2-1|TRBV7-2|-
TGTGCCAGCAGCTTTCACTCTGGGGCTGAGCAGTTCTTC
CASSFHSGAEQFF
>-|TRBJ2-7|TRBV27|-
TGTGCCAGCAGTTTATCTTTCCGCGAGAGCTACGAGCAGTACTTC
CASSLSFRESYEQYF